Listed below are T cell receptor beta chains from one sample, sequenced in a study of T-cell memory formation after mild COVID-19. MiXCR, run by TCRdb on the 5' RACE reads, gives a single entry per CDR3 protein. The sample includes about 500,000 distinct CDR3 sequences, roughly 20% of them seen just once. Sequenced sample: PBMCs or a T cell subset sorted from them (not recorded which). The source of these receptors is an adult woman who had mild COVID-19 (a few samples of this study predate the infection). Cell type and time point are not known. The CDR3 runs from the conserved cysteine through the conserved F or W. The order of the fields is clone size, D gene, J gene, V gene, CDR3 protein, CDR3 DNA. D genes are given only for firm matches. Some rows mark clone size as missing; the rest say once, few, many or name a class of expanded clone.

NA	NA	TRBJ1-5	TRBV6-5	CASSLSGTQPQHF	TGTGCCAGCAGTCTTTCAGGGACTCAGCCCCAGCATTTT
NA	NA	TRBJ2-3	TRBV29-1	CSVESSGHTDTQYF	TGCAGCGTGGAGAGTTCGGGACACACAGATACGCAGTATTTT
NA	TRBD2	TRBJ2-3	TRBV4-2	CASSQGSSGYLRDTQYF	TGTGCCAGCAGCCAAGGGAGTAGCGGGTACCTGCGAGATACGCAGTATTTT
few	TRBD2	TRBJ2-1	TRBV28	CASSLGGFGEQFF	TGTGCCAGCAGTTTGGGAGGGTTTGGTGAGCAGTTCTTC
many	NA	TRBJ2-5	TRBV18	CASSSQGVETQYF	TGTGCCAGCTCGTCACAGGGAGTGGAGACCCAGTACTTC
NA	TRBD2	TRBJ2-3	TRBV24-1	CATESGGGTQYF	TGTGCCACCGAGTCGGGAGGGGGTACGCAGTATTTT
NA	NA	TRBJ1-2	TRBV4-1	CASSRYGGRLNYGYTF	TGCGCCAGCAGCCGGTATGGGGGCAGGCTTAACTATGGCTACACCTTC
NA	NA	TRBJ2-7	TRBV6-2/TRBV6-3	CASSYIFYYEQYF	TGTGCCAGCAGTTACATTTTCTACTACGAGCAGTACTTC
few	NA	TRBJ2-3	TRBV19	CASNTLGKRTDTQYF	TGTGCCAGTAACACTCTTGGGAAGCGAACAGATACGCAGTATTTT
NA	NA	TRBJ2-7	TRBV12-3/TRBV12-4	CASSGTGQGEQYF	TGTGCCAGCAGTGGGACGGGGCAGGGCGAGCAGTACTTC
few	NA	TRBJ1-4	TRBV20-1	CSARTAGVTNEKLFF	TGCAGTGCTCGGACCGCTGGGGTTACTAATGAAAAACTGTTTTTT
NA	NA	TRBJ2-4	TRBV18	CASSLEGVAKNIQYF	TGTGCCAGCTCACTGGAGGGGGTAGCCAAAAACATTCAGTACTTC
NA	NA	TRBJ2-1	TRBV5-1	CASSLTQGTSYNEQFF	TGCGCCAGCAGCTTGACTCAGGGGACCTCCTACAATGAGCAGTTCTTC
many	NA	TRBJ1-5	TRBV4-1	CASSQDRTVAPQHF	TGCGCCAGCAGCCAAGATCGAACGGTGGCGCCCCAGCATTTT
NA	TRBD1	TRBJ1-2	TRBV29-1	CSATRDRGPDGYTF	TGCAGCGCTACTAGGGACAGGGGGCCGGATGGCTACACCTTC
NA	NA	TRBJ2-4	TRBV29-1	CSVEEVGDIQYF	TGCAGCGTTGAGGAGGTGGGAGACATTCAGTACTTC
few	NA	TRBJ2-7	TRBV5-1	CASCPGDTGIVHEQYF	TGCGCCAGCTGCCCGGGGGATACAGGGATAGTCCACGAGCAGTACTTC
NA	NA	TRBJ1-3	TRBV15	CATSREGSSGNTIYF	TGTGCCACCAGCAGAGAAGGCAGCTCTGGAAACACCATATATTTT
few	NA	TRBJ1-1	TRBV12-3/TRBV12-4	CASSFSGGGTEAFF	TGTGCCAGCAGTTTTTCCGGGGGCGGCACTGAAGCTTTCTTT
NA	NA	TRBJ1-2	TRBV6-2/TRBV6-3	CASSSTTGAFLF	TGTGCCAGCAGTTCAACTACTGGGGCCTTTCTCTTC
NA	TRBD1	TRBJ2-7	TRBV28	CASGTGAYEQYF	TGTGCCAGCGGGACAGGGGCCTACGAGCAGTACTTC
few	NA	TRBJ2-2	TRBV29-1	CSVSLALPNTGELFF	TGCAGCGTTAGTCTAGCGCTTCCGAACACCGGGGAGCTGTTTTTT
NA	NA	TRBJ2-2	TRBV20-1	CSARARGSNTVELFF	TGCAGTGCTAGGGCCAGGGGTAGCAACACCGTGGAGCTGTTTTTT
few	TRBD2	TRBJ2-5	TRBV4-1	CASSQESSGGAHSGTQYF	TGCGCCAGCAGCCAAGAATCAAGCGGGGGGGCCCATTCAGGGACCCAGTACTTC
NA	NA	TRBJ1-1	TRBV6-4	CASSPGWGGNTEAFF	TGTGCCAGCTCTCCGGGGTGGGGGGGAAACACTGAAGCTTTCTTT
NA	TRBD1	TRBJ2-1	TRBV5-1	CASSSSQGVDEQFF	TGCGCCAGCAGCTCGTCCCAGGGGGTGGATGAGCAGTTCTTC
NA	NA	TRBJ2-1	TRBV4-3	CASSPSSGGLSYNEQFF	TGCGCCAGCAGCCCTTCCTCAGGGGGACTATCTTACAATGAGCAGTTCTTC
few	NA	TRBJ2-7	TRBV7-9	CASSFFVYEQYF	TGTGCCAGCAGCTTTTTCGTCTACGAGCAGTACTTC
few	TRBD2	TRBJ2-7	TRBV7-9	CASSWDLTSGSYEQYF	TGTGCCAGCAGCTGGGACCTGACTAGCGGGAGCTACGAGCAGTACTTC
NA	NA	TRBJ2-6	TRBV24-1	CATSVGTGANVLTF	TGTGCCACCAGTGTGGGGACTGGGGCCAACGTCCTGACTTTC
NA	NA	TRBJ2-2	TRBV7-3	CASSLNPGTHTGELFF	TGTGCCAGCAGCTTAAACCCCGGGACGCACACCGGGGAGCTGTTTTTT
few	NA	TRBJ2-4	TRBV6-5	CASSYGGVAKNIQYF	TGTGCCAGCAGTTACGGGGGAGTCGCCAAAAACATTCAGTACTTC
NA	NA	TRBJ2-4	TRBV7-9	CASSLAPTEIQYF	TGTGCCAGCAGCTTAGCCCCAACGGAGATTCAGTACTTC
NA	NA	TRBJ1-2	TRBV29-1	CSVDSGRGYTF	TGCAGCGTTGATTCAGGGAGAGGCTACACCTTC